Below, 24 T cell receptor beta chains from the same sample are listed, as sequenced in a study of T cell responses to AZD1222 COVID-19 vaccine. TCRdb keeps only in-frame clones here, not all; method: immunoSEQ multiplex PCR. The table lists more than 150,000 clones, 90% of them singletons. The material was peripheral blood, obtained on day 0 of AZD1222 vaccination. The receptors were gathered from an adult in good health.

This clone was recorded only once. This chain connects TRBV7-8 to TRBJ2-7, with a possible D match to TRBD2 (5 bases). Germline values: CDR1 SGHVS, CDR2 FQNEAQ. V was pared by 0 bases and J by 5 bases, with 5 bases between. This CDR3 is built from 12 residues. CDR3 in amino acids: CASSLAGDEQYF. CDR3 DNA sequence: TGTGCCAGCAGCTTAGCCGGGGACGAGCAGTACTTC. Using reference TRBV7-8 and TRBJ2-7 for the parts outside the CDR3, the full variable domain is GAGVSQSPRYKVAKRGQDVALRCDPISGHVSLFWYQQALGQGPEFLTYFQNEAQLDKSGLPSDRFFAERPEGSVSTLKIQRTQQEDSAVYLCASSLAGDEQYFGPGTRLTVT.

The genes are TRBV28 and TRBJ2-7; 11 bases fit TRBD2. The V segment lost 4 bases and the J segment 3 bases; nucleotides outside the gene matches: 11. Germline values: CDR1 MDHEN, CDR2 SYDVKM. The CDR3 consists of 17 residues. The CDR3 sequence: CASSSPGTSGTYYEQYF. Here the CDR3 DNA reads TGTGCCAGCAGTTCACCCGGGACTAGCGGAACCTACTACGAGCAGTACTTC.

This clone was counted between two and nine times. V usage is TRBV12-3 or TRBV12-4 and J usage is TRBJ2-4, with D unresolved. V was clipped by 3 bases and J by 4 bases, with 7 bases between them. There are 13 residues in the CDR3. CDR3 DNA sequence: TGTGCCAGCAGTTTCGGTGGGAAAAACATTCAGTACTTC. Translation: CASSFGGKNIQYF.

The CDR3, as DNA: TGTGCCAGCAGCTTAGAGAGTCGGGCGGGGGTTGTATCTGGGGCCAACGTCCTGACTTTC. Residues: CASSLESRAGVVSGANVLTF. J is TRBJ2-6 and V is TRBV11-3; 7 positions agree with TRBD2. This CDR3 contains 20 residues. Germline V gene lookup returns CDR1 SGHNT and CDR2 YENEEA. J lost 1 base, V lost 0 bases, and 12 bases had no gene match.

The rearrangement uses TRBV30 and TRBJ1-2; D gene uncertain. The length of the CDR3 is 13 residues. CDR1 is GTSNPN and CDR2 is SVGIG in the germline V gene (reference sequence). The V and J ends lost 0 bases and 10 bases respectively, with 15 bases between them. CDR3 region: CAWSVAGYASYTF. The CDR3 DNA follows: TGTGCCTGGAGTGTTGCGGGGTACGCATCCTACACCTTC.

This chain links TRBV11-1 with TRBJ1-1, with unresolved D. The germline gives CDR1 SGHAT, CDR2 FQDESV (reference sequence). The V gene lost 5 bases and the J gene lost 3 bases, with 10 bases spanning the gap. The CDR3 sequence is 13 residues long. The CDR3 region is CASSPLRDTEAFF. CDR3 coding DNA: TGTGCCAGCAGCCCTCTCCGGGACACTGAAGCTTTCTTT. Together with reference TRBV11-1 and TRBJ1-1, the CDR3 gives the full variable domain: EAEVAQSPRYKITEKSQAVAFWCDPISGHATLYWYRQILGQGPELLVQFQDESVVDDSQLPKDRFSAERLKGVDSTLKIQPAELGDSAMYLCASSPLRDTEAFFGQGTRLTVV.

This chain joins TRBV14 and TRBJ2-5; the D is unclear. V shed 5 bases and J shed 5 bases, with 15 bases lying between them. The CDR3 sequence is 14 residues long. Germline V CDR1 and CDR2: SGHDN, FVKESK. CDR3 amino acids: CASSFDPHGETQYF. CDR3 bases: TGTGCCAGCAGCTTTGACCCCCACGGGGAGACCCAGTACTTC.

J is TRBJ1-4 and V is TRBV15, with D unresolved. Trimming left V 1 base short and J 8 bases short, with 11 bases between. Germline V CDR1 and CDR2: LNHNV, YYDKDF (reference sequence). The CDR3 has 14 residues. CDR3 nucleotides: TGTGCCACCAGCAGAGTCGGGGAGAACGAAAAACTGTTTTTT. As protein: CATSRVGENEKLFF.

The chain recombines TRBV28 with TRBJ2-7; D is unclear. The germline CDR1 and CDR2 sequences are MDHEN and SYDVKM. The V end lost 8 bases, the J end lost 3 bases, and 8 bases lay between the germline ends. This CDR3 is 11 amino acids long. The CDR3 is CASAKLYEQYF. The DNA of the CDR3 is TGTGCCAGCGCCAAACTCTACGAGCAGTACTTC.

V usage is TRBV7-8 and J usage is TRBJ1-2, with D possibly TRBD1 on 6 matching bases. The germline gives CDR1 SGHVS, CDR2 FQNEAQ. V lost 6 bases and J lost 8, with 22 bases in between. This CDR3 region has 15 residues. The CDR3 here is CASRSAQGHLGGYTF. CDR3 DNA sequence: TGTGCCAGCAGGTCCGCTCAGGGACACCTCGGGGGCTACACCTTC.

This chain joins TRBV4-3 and TRBJ2-3; D might be TRBD2 (7 bases). Looked up from germline, CDR1 is LGHNA and CDR2 is YSLEER. V lost 0 bases, J lost 3 bases, and 19 bases lay in between. The CDR3 is made up of 18 amino acids. Here the CDR3 DNA reads TGCGCCAGCAGCCAAGATCGGTCGGGGGGCTTCGAAACAGATACGCAGTATTTT. Protein product: CASSQDRSGGFETDTQYF.

This chain links TRBV7-9 with TRBJ2-7; 9 nucleotides agree with TRBD1. CDR1 SEHNR and CDR2 FQNEAQ come from the germline V gene (reference sequence). The CDR3 contains 16 residues. V trimming: 5 bases; J trimming: 5 bases; junction bases outside the gene matches: 13. The CDR3 sequence: CASSPPWGDRVDEQYF. The DNA of the CDR3 is TGTGCCAGCAGCCCACCATGGGGGGACAGGGTTGACGAGCAGTACTTC.

The gene calls are TRBV4-3 and TRBJ1-1; no firm D call. The CDR3 is 14 amino acids. V dropped 5 bases and J dropped 1 base, with 11 bases sitting between them. CDR1 is LGHNA and CDR2 is YSLEER in the germline V gene. CDR3 amino acids: CASSFRLRNTEAFF. The DNA of the CDR3 is TGCGCCAGCAGCTTTCGTCTGCGGAACACTGAAGCTTTCTTT.

V gene TRBV9 combines with J gene TRBJ2-2, with a tentative D call TRBD1 (5 bases). CDR3 length equals 15 residues. Trimming took off 0 bases at V and 4 bases at J, with 10 bases between the two ends. Germline V lookup: CDR1 SGDLS, CDR2 YYNGEE. The chain's CDR3 is CASSVADRSTGELFF. The CDR3 DNA sequence: TGTGCCAGCAGCGTAGCTGACAGAAGCACCGGGGAGCTGTTTTTT.

The rearrangement uses TRBV3-1 (or the pseudogene TRBV3-2) and TRBJ1-5; 7 bases are a match to TRBD1. V shed 5 bases, J shed 0 bases, and the junction held 1 base outside the gene matches. From germline, CDR1 is LGHDT and CDR2 YNNKEL (reference sequence). CDR3 size: 14 residues. DNA of the CDR3: TGTGCCAGCAGCACAGGGGATAGCAATCAGCCCCAGCATTTT. Residues: CASSTGDSNQPQHF.

The sample holds a few counts of this clone. The rearrangement joins TRBV12-3 or TRBV12-4 to TRBJ2-3, with D perhaps being TRBD1 or TRBD2 (5 bases each). Trimming shortened V by 3 bases and J by 12 bases, and 13 bases separated the two germline ends. This CDR3 has 12 amino acids. CDR3 bases: TGTGCCAGCAGTTTCGGGGCCCAACCCCAGTATTTT. Its protein is CASSFGAQPQYF.

The chain recombines TRBV7-9 with TRBJ2-1; perhaps TRBD2 as D (7 bases). The CDR3 is 15 amino acids. V lost 5 bases and J lost 5, with 16 bases in between. Looked up from germline, CDR1 is SEHNR and CDR2 is FQNEAQ (reference sequence). The CDR3 is CASSRGGGRNNEQFF. Here the CDR3 DNA reads TGTGCCAGCAGCCGCGGGGGCGGGAGAAACAATGAGCAGTTCTTC.

This clone has a single count. The genes are TRBV6-5 and TRBJ1-2; unclear D gene. The CDR3 covers 13 residues. In germline, CDR1 is MNHEY, CDR2 SVGAGI. V was pared by 6 bases and J by 7 bases, with 15 bases between. CDR3 region: CASRTYQLGGYTF. As DNA, the CDR3 is TGTGCCAGCAGGACCTACCAACTAGGTGGCTACACCTTC.

In its sample, this clone was seen once. The rearrangement links TRBV19 to TRBJ1-5; 8 bases agree with TRBD1. Germline CDR1 and CDR2: LNHDA and SQIVND (reference sequence). V dropped 2 bases and J dropped 7; count of bases not matched to a gene: 10. This CDR3 has 16 residues. Written as DNA, the CDR3 is TGTGCCAGTAGTATATATGGACAGGGATTAGGACAGCCCCAGCATTTT. Protein sequence: CASSIYGQGLGQPQHF.

The chain links TRBV7-8 to TRBJ1-5; 8 bases match TRBD1. The CDR3 contains 15 residues. Trimming cost V 6 bases and J 6 bases; bases outside gene matches: 10. Germline V gives CDR1 SGHVS, CDR2 FQNEAQ. The CDR3 loop reads CASSTGQGPSQPQHF. In nucleotides, the CDR3 is TGTGCCAGCAGTACCGGACAGGGCCCTAGTCAGCCCCAGCATTTT.

The rearrangement uses TRBV11-3 and TRBJ1-4, with D tentatively TRBD1 (5 bases). Germline V lookup: CDR1 SGHNT, CDR2 YENEEA. CDR3 length: 16 amino acids. Trimming took off 1 base at V and 3 bases at J, with 12 bases between the two ends. The CDR3 reads CASSLGAAGANEKLFF. CDR3 DNA: TGTGCCAGCAGCTTAGGAGCCGCGGGGGCTAATGAAAAACTGTTTTTT.

This CDR3 is CASSLDRAGNTEAFF. The DNA for the CDR3 is TGTGCCAGCAGCCTCGACAGGGCGGGGAACACTGAAGCTTTCTTT. This sequence joins TRBV7-3 and TRBJ1-1; the match to TRBD1 covers 7 bases. The CDR3 is 15 amino acids. Germline CDR1 and CDR2: SGHTA and FQGTGA. Trimming removed 5 bases from V and 1 base from J; junction bases left unmatched: 7.

This chain uses TRBV21-1 with TRBJ2-5; the table calls TRBD2, which could not be checked here. TRBV21-1 is given as a pseudogene. The CDR3 runs 13 residues. The CDR3 region is CANRLAGRETQYF. CDR3 bases: TGTGCCAACCGACTAGCGGGGAGGGAGACCCAGTACTTC.

The chain recombines TRBV28 with TRBJ1-5; weak D call: TRBD1 (5 bases). V gave up 6 bases and J gave up 5 bases, with 17 bases separating them. CDR3 length equals 15 residues. Germline V lookup: CDR1 MDHEN, CDR2 SYDVKM. CDR3 coding DNA: TGTGCCAGCAGGGTTGAGGACACCTACCATCAGCCCCAGCATTTT. Translating it yields CASRVEDTYHQPQHF.